Included here is one T cell receptor (beta chain) sequence, with context. Template material for amplifying TCR beta CDR3 regions consisted of RNA transcripts. The HTBI primer set was used in a first-round RT-PCR of the TCR CDR3. TCRdb reanalysed the multiplex PCR reads using MiXCR and keeps one entry per CDR3 protein. Of hundreds of thousands of distinct CDR3 sequences listed, roughly 25% are singletons. This specimen comes from a study of T cells in Graves' hyperthyroidism and ophthalmopathy. The study included ophthalmopathy patients with Clinical Activity Score at least 3, NOSPECS grade at least 4 and duration under 3 months. Patients were excluded for uncontrolled infection, other autoimmune disease, pregnancy or lactation. Together with thyroid ultrasound, orbital computed tomography, serum thyroxine and TRAb, clinical symptoms were used for diagnoses. The CDR3 extends over 14 amino acids. Germline CDR1 and CDR2: MGHDK and SYGVNS. V lost 2 bases and J 6 bases, leaving 11 bases between the germline ends.

The rearrangement uses TRBV25-1 and TRBJ1-5; tentatively, D is TRBD1 (5 bases). The sample comprised blood. This sequence originates from a woman aged 25 to 45 with Graves' ophthalmopathy. CDR3 amino acids: CASSEPGSGQPQHF. CDR3 nucleotide sequence: TGTGCCAGCAGTGAACCAGGGAGCGGTCAGCCCCAGCATTTT.